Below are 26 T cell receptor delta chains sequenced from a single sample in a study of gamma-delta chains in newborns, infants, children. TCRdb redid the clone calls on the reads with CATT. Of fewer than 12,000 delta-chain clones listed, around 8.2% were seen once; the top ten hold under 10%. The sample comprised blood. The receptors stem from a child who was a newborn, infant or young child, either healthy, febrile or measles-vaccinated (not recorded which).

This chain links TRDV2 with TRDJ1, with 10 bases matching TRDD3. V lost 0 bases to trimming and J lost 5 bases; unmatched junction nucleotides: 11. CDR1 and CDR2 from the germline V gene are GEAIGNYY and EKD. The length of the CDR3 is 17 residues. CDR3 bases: TGTGCCTGTGACACCTTGGGGGATACCCCGAAAGAAGATAAACTCATCTTT. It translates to CACDTLGDTPKEDKLIF.

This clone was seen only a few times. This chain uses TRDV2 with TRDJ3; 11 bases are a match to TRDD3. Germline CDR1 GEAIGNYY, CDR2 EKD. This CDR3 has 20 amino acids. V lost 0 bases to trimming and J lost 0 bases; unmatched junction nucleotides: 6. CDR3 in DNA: TGTGCCTGTGACACCGGAGAGTGGGGGATACGCTCCTGGGACACCCGACAGATGTTTTTC. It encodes CACDTGEWGIRSWDTRQMFF.

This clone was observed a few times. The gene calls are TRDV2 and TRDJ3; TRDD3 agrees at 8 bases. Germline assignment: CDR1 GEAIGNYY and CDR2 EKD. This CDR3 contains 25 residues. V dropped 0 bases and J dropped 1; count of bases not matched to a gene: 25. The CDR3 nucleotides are TGTGCCTGTGACACCGTTGCTGCCCCATATATTGGGGGATCCCTAGATTCCTGGGACACCCGACAGATGTTTTTC. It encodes CACDTVAAPYIGGSLDSWDTRQMFF.

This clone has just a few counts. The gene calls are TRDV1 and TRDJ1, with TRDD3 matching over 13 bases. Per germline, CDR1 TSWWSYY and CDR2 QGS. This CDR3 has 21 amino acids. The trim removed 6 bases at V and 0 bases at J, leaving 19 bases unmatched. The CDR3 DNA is TGTGCTCTTGGTTTTCAGGAAGCGTACTGGGGGATACGTGAAGACACCGATAAACTCATCTTT. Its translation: CALGFQEAYWGIREDTDKLIF.

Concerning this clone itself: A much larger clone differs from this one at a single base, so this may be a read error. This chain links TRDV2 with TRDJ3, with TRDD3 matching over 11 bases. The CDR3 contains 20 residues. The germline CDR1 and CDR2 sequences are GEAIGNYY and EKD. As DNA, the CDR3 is TGTGCCTGTGACACCGTACTGGGGGATATAAGCTCCTGGGACGCCCGACAGATGTTTTTC. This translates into CACDTVLGDISSWDARQMFF.

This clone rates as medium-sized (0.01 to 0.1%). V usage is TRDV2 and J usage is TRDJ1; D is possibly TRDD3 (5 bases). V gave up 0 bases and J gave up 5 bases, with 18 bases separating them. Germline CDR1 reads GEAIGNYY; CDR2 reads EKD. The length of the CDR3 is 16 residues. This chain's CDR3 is CACDTVGTSGKDKLIF. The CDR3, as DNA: TGTGCCTGTGACACCGTGGGGACCTCCGGTAAAGATAAACTCATCTTT.

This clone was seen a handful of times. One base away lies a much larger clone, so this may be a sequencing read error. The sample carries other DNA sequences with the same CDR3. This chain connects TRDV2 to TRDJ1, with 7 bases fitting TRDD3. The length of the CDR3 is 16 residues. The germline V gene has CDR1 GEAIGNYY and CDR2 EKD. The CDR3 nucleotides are TGTGCCTGTGACACGGTTGGGGGAAGCTGGACCGATAAGCTCATCTTT. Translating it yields CACDTVGGSWTDKLIF.

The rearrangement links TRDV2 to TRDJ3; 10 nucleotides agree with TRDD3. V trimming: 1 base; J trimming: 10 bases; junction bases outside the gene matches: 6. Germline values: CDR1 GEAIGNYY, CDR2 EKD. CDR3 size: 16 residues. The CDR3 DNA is TGTGCCTGTGACACACTGGGGGATTTGCAAACCCGACAGATGTTTTTC. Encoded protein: CACDTLGDLQTRQMFF.

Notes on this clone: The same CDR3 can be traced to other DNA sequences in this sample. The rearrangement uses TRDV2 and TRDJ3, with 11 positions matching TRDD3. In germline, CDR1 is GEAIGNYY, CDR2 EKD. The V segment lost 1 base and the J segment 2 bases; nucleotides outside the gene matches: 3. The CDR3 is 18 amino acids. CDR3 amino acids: CACDTLLGDTWDTRQMFF. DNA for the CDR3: TGTGCCTGTGACACACTACTGGGGGATACCTGGGACACCCGACAGATGTTTTTC.

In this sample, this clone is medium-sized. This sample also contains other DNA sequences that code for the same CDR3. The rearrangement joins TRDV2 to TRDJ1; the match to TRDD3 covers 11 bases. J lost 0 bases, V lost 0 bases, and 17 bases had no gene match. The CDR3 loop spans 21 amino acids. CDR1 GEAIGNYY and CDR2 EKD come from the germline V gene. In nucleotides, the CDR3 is TGTGCCTGTGACACCCTGTCTGGGGGATACCGGGGGGCCGAGTACACCGATAAACTCATCTTT. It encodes CACDTLSGGYRGAEYTDKLIF.

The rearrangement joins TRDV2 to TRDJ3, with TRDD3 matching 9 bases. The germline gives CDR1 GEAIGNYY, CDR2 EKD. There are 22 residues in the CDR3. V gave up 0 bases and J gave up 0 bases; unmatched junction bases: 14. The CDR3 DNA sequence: TGTGCCTGTGACACCGCTATCGGGGGGATACCCCGCGGCTCCTGGGACACCCGACAGATGTTTTTC. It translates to CACDTAIGGIPRGSWDTRQMFF.

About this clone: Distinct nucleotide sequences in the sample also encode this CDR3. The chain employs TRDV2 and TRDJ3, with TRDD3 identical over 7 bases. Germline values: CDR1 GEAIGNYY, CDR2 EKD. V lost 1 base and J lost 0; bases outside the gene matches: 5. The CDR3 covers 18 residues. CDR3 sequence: CACDTGWGSSWDTRQMFF. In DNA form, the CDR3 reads TGTGCCTGTGACACTGGGTGGGGGAGCTCCTGGGACACCCGACAGATGTTTTTC.

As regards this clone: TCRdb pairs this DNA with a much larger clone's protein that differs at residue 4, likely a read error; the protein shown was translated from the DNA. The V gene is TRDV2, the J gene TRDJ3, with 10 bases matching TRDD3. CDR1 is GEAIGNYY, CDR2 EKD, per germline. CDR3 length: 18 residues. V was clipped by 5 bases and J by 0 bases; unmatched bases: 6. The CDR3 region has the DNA TGTGCCTGTGGCACTGGGGGATTCAGCTCCTGGGACACCCGACAGATGTTTTTC. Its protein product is CACGTGGFSSWDTRQMFF.

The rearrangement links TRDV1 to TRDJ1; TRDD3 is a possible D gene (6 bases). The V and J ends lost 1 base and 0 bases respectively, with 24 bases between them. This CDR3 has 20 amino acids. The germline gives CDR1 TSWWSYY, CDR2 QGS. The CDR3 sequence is CALGERGLPLLLGHTDKLIF. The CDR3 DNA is TGTGCTCTTGGGGAACGGGGCCTACCACTTCTCCTGGGGCACACCGATAAACTCATCTTT.

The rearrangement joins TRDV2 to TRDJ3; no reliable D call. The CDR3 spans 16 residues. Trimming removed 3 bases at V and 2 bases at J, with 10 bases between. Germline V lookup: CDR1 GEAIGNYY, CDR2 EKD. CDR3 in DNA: TGTGCCTGTGACGGTCAGAGCCCCTGGGACACCCGACAGATGTTTTTC. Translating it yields CACDGQSPWDTRQMFF.

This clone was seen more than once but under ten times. The CDR3, as DNA: TGTGCCTTTAGCCCGGCCGGTAATCTTAGCTCCTGGGACACCCGACAGATGTTTTTC. This encodes CAFSPAGNLSSWDTRQMFF. This chain uses TRDV3 with TRDJ3, with D hard to call. This CDR3 has 19 residues. Per germline, CDR1 TVYSNPD and CDR2 GDNSRS (reference sequence). The V and J ends lost 0 bases and 0 bases respectively, with 18 bases between them.

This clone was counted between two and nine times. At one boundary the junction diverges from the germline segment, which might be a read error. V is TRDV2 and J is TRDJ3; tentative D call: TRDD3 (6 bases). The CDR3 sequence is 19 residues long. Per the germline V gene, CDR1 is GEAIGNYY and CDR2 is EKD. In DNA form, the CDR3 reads TGTGCCTGTGACACCGTAGACTGGGATAGCTCCTGGGACACCCGGCAGATGTTTTTC. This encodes CACDTVDWDSSWDTRQMFF.

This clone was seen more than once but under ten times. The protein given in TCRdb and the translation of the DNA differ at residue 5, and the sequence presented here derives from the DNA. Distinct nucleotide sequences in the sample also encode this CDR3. CDR3 nucleotide sequence: TGTGCCTGTGACTCTACTGGGGGATACAGCTCCTGGGACACCCGACAGATGTTTTTC. Translation gives CACDSTGGYSSWDTRQMFF. The rearrangement joins TRDV2 to TRDJ3, with TRDD3 matching over 12 bases. Trimming removed 3 bases from V and 0 bases from J; junction bases left unmatched: 5. The germline V gene encodes CDR1 GEAIGNYY and CDR2 EKD. This CDR3 spans 19 amino acids.

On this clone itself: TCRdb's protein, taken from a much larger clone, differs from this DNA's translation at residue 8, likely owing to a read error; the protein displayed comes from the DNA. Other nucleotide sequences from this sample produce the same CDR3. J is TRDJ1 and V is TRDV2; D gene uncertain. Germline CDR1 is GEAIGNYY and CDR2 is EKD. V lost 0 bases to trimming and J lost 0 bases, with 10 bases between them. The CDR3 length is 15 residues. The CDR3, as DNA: TGTGCCTGTGACACCGTTGGGAGATACACCGATAAACTCATCTTT. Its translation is CACDTVGRYTDKLIF.

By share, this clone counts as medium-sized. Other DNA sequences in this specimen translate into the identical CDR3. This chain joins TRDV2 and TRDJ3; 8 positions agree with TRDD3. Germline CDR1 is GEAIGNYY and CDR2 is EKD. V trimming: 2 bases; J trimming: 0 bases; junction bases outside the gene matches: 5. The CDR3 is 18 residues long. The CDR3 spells CACDKVLGGSWDTRQMFF. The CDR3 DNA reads TGTGCCTGTGACAAAGTACTGGGGGGCTCCTGGGACACCCGACAGATGTTTTTC.

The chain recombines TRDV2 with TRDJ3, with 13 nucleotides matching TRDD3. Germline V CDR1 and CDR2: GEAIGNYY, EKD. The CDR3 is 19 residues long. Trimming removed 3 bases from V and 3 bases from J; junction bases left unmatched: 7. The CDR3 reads CACDVLLGDTNWDTRQMFF. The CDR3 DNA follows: TGTGCCTGTGACGTCCTACTGGGGGATACGAACTGGGACACCCGACAGATGTTTTTC.

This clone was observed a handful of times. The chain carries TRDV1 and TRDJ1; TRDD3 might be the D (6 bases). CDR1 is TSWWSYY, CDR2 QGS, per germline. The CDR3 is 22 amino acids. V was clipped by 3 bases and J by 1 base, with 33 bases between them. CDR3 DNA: TGTGCTCTTGGGGACGCTGGTCTACCCGTCTGGGGACTTCCCCGGGGCACCGATAAACTCATCTTT. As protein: CALGDAGLPVWGLPRGTDKLIF.

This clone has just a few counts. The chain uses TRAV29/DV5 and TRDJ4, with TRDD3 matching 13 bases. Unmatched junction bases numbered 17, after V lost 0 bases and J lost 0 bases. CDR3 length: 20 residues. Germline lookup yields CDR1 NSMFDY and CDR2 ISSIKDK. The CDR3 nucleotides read TGTGCAGCAAGCGTGGGGGCTTTACTGGGGGATACGCGGGGTACCAGACCCCTGATCTTT. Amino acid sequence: CAASVGALLGDTRGTRPLIF.

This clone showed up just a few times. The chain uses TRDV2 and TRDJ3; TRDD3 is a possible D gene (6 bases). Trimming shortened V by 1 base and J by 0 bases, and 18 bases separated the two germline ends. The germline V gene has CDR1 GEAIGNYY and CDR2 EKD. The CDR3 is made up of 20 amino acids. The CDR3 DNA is TGTGCCTGTGACACTAGTACTGGAGGATACTCCTCCTGGGACACCCGACAGATGTTTTTC. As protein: CACDTSTGGYSSWDTRQMFF.

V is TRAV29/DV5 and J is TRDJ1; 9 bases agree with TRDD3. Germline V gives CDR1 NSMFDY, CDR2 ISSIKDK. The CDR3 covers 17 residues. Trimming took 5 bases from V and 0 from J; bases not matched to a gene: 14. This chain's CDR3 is CAARGGGYRPYTDKLIF. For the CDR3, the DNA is TGTGCAGCCCGGGGAGGGGGATACCGCCCGTACACCGATAAACTCATCTTT.

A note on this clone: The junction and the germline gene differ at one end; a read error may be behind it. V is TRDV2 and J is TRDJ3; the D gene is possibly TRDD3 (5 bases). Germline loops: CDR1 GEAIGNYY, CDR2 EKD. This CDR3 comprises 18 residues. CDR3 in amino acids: CACDTAGSSSWDTRRMFF. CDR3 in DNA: TGTGCCTGTGACACCGCGGGGTCGAGCTCCTGGGACACCCGACGGATGTTTTTC.